The clone carrying this T cell receptor (beta chain) is medium-sized. What it binds is not known. Germline CDR1 SGHRS, CDR2 YFSETQ. Germline trimming cut 4 bases from V and 3 bases from J; bases unmatched to any gene: 10. CDR3 length: 17 amino acids. All unsorted peripheral T cells were captured because whole blood was used without fractionation. These data are taken from a study of HIV-infected patients and healthy controls. The study, taken as a whole, reports: Size-matching overweighted rare events from HIV-infected data when comparing patients with controls. CMV-associated CDR3s mostly grew nonsignificantly during therapy, while HIV-associated CDR3s declined significantly.

Alpha and beta constant-region primers primed reverse transcription of about 0.5 ug RNA. Separate chain-specific third strand synthesis with multiplexing indices produced the alpha and beta libraries. TCRdb re-called the 5' RACE reads through MiXCR, storing one row per CDR3 protein. This sample has roughly 20,000 distinct CDR3 sequences; 10% to 15% occur once, and the top ten carry around 10%. The material sequenced was blood. This TCR came from an adult in good health. J is TRBJ2-3 and V is TRBV5-1; 11 bases line up with TRBD2. The DNA of the CDR3 is TGCGCCAGCAGCCCCTCCCCTCTAGCGGGGGGAACAGATACGCAGTATTTT. Its protein product is CASSPSPLAGGTDTQYF.